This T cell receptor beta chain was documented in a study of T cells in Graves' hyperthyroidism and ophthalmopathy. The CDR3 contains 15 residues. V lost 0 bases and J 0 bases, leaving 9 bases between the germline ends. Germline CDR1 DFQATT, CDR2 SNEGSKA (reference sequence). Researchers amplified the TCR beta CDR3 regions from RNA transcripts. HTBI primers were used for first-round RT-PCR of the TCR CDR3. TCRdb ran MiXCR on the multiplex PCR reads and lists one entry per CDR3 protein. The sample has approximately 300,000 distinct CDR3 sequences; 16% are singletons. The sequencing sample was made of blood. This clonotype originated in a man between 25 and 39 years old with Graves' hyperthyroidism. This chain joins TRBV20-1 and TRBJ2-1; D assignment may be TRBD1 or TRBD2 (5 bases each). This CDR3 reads CSARDAGSSYNEQFF. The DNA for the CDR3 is TGCAGTGCTAGAGATGCAGGGAGCTCCTACAATGAGCAGTTCTTC.